Below are 2 T cell receptor beta chains sequenced from a single sample in a study of response to subunit inactivated influenza vaccine. TCRdb redid the calling of the RT-PCR reads with MiXCR, one entry per CDR3 protein. Of approximately 700,000 distinct CDR3 sequences listed, 15% to 18% were seen once; the top ten hold approximately 10%. The source material was PBMCs from blood, sampled about 12 days after vaccination. These receptors all come from a man aged 50 or older who received an inactivated influenza vaccine.

CDR3 DNA: TGTGCCAGCAGTAAGCAACAGGGGGCAGGTGAAAAACTGTTTTTT. Translated: CASSKQQGAGEKLFF. The chain combines TRBV12-3 or TRBV12-4 with TRBJ1-4; 9 bases align to TRBD1. This CDR3 has 15 amino acids. The trim removed 5 bases at V and 7 bases at J, leaving 8 bases unmatched.

The chain has TRBV5-6 and TRBJ2-3, with D possibly matching TRBD2 (5 bases). Germline CDR1 SGHDT, CDR2 YYEEEE. CDR3 size: 16 residues. Trimming pared 4 bases from V and 7 bases from J, leaving 22 bases between. Written as DNA, the CDR3 is TGTGCCAGCAGCCCCGCTTGGACTTCCCCCTTGAATACGCAGTATTTT. This sequence encodes CASSPAWTSPLNTQYF.